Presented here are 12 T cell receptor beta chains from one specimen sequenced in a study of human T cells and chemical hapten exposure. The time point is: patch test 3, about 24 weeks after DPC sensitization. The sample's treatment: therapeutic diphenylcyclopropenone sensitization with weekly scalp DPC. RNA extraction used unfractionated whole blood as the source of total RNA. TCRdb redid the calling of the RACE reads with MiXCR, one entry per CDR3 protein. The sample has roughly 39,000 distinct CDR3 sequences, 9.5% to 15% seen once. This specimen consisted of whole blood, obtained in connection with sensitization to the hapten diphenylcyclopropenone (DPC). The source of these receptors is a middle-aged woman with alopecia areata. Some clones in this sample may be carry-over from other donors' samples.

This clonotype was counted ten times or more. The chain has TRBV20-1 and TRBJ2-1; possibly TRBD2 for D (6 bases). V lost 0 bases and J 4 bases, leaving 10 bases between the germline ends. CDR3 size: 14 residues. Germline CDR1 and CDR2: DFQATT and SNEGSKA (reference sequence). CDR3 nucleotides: TGCAGTGCTAGAGAGACTAGGGGTTACAATGAGCAGTTCTTC. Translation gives CSARETRGYNEQFF.

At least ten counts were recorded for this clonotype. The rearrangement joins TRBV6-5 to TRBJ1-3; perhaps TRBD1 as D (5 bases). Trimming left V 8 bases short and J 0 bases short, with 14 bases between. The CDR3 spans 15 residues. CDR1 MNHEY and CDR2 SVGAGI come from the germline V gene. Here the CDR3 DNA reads TGTGCCAGCGGAGAGAGGACACTCTCTGGAAACACCATATATTTT. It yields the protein CASGERTLSGNTIYF.

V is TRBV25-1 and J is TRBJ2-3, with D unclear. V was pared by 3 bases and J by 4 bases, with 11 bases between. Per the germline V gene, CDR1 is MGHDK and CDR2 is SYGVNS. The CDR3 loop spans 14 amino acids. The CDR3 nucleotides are TGTGCCAGCAGTGACAGACGCGTTGCAGATACGCAGTATTTT. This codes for CASSDRRVADTQYF. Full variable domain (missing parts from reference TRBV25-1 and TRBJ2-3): EADIYQTPRYLVIGTGKKITLECSQTMGHDKMYWYQQDPGMELHLIHYSYGVNSTEKGDLSSESTVSRIRTEHFPLTLESARPSHTSQYLCASSDRRVADTQYFGPGTRLTVL.

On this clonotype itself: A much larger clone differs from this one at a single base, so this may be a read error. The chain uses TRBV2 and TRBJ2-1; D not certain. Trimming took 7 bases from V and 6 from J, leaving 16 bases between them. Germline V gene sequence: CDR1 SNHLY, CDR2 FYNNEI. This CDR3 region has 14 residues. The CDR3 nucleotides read TGTGCCAGCAAGGCTCCCGTCCAGGTCAATGAGCAGTTCTTC. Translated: CASKAPVQVNEQFF.

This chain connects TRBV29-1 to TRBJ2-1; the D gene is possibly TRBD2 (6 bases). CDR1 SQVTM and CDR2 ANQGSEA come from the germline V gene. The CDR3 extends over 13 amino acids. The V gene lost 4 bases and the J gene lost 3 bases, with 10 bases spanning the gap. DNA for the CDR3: TGCAGCGTTGGTGGGGGACTCTACAATGAGCAGTTCTTC. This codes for CSVGGGLYNEQFF.

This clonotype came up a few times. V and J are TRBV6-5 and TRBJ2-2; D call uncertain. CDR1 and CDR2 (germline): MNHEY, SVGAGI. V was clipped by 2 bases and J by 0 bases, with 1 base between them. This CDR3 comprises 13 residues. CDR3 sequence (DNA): TGTGCCAGCAGTTACCCGAACACCGGGGAGCTGTTTTTT. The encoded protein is CASSYPNTGELFF.

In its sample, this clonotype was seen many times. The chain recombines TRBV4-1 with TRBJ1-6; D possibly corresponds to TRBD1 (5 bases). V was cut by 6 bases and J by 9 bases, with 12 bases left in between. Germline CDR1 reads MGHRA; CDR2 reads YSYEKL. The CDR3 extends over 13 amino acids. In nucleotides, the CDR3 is TGCGCCAGCAGGTCCCCCGGGGGTTCACCCCTCCACTTT. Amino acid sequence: CASRSPGGSPLHF.

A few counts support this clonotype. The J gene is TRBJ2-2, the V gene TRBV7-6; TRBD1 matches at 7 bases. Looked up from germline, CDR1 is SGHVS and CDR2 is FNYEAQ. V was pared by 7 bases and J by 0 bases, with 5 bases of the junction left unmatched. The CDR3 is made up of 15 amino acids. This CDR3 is CASTPTGSNTGELFF. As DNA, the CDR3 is TGTGCCAGCACCCCGACAGGGTCGAACACCGGGGAGCTGTTTTTT.

CDR3: CASSPGLSRTEAFF. The CDR3 region has the DNA TGCGCCAGCAGCCCGGGCCTTTCGAGGACTGAAGCTTTCTTT. The V gene is TRBV5-1, the J gene TRBJ1-1; D call uncertain. This CDR3 comprises 14 residues. Germline V lookup: CDR1 SGHRS, CDR2 YFSETQ. Trimming stripped 4 bases from V and 5 bases from J, with 15 bases between.

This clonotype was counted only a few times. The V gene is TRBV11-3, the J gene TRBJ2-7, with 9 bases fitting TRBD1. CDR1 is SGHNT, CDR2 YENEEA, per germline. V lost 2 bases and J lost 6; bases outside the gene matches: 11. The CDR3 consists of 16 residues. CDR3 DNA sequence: TGTGCCAGCAGCTTACGCGCGGGGACAGGGAGTGGCGAGCAGTACTTC. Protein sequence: CASSLRAGTGSGEQYF.

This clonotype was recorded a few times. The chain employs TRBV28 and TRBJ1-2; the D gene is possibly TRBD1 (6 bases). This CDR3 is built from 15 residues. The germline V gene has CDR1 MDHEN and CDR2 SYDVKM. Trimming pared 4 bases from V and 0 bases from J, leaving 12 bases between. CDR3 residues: CASSSGQRTNYGYTF. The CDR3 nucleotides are TGTGCCAGCAGTTCCGGACAGAGGACTAACTATGGCTACACCTTC.

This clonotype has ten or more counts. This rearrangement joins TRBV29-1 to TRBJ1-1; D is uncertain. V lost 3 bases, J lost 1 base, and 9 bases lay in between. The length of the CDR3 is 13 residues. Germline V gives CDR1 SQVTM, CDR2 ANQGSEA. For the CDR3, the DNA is TGCAGCGTTGATTGGTATGGGAACACTGAAGCTTTCTTT. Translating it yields CSVDWYGNTEAFF.